The sequence of this TCR beta chain was determined in a study of blood T cells in healthy people across ages. On this clonotype itself: Antigen: not known.

They isolated at least 6.5 million PBMCs from each sample. Alongside a J-beta primer mix, a sample-barcoded 5' primer served in a second PCR lasting about 7 to 12 cycles. TCRdb ran MiXCR on the 5' RACE reads and lists one entry per CDR3 protein. The sample shows 540,000 or so distinct CDR3 sequences, 20% to 30% of them seen only once. Study-level results: Naive CD4+ cell counts and diversity both ran higher in long-lived than in aged donors.

The same data also went into a second study, on T cells of mothers and their children. Per that paper: It was related mother-child pairs that showed slightly higher overlap than unrelated pairs, without reaching significance. Not a single persistent microchimeric T cell clone was detected.

The source is a boy aged 10-17 years in good health. Sequenced: blood.

The CDR3 region has the DNA TGTGCCAGCCGTGGGGCCCACGAGCAGTACTTC. It yields the protein CASRGAHEQYF. The chain is built from TRBV6-2 or TRBV6-3 and TRBJ2-7; possible D gene TRBD1, 5 bases. In germline, CDR1 is MNHEY, CDR2 SVGEGT. This CDR3 region has 11 residues. V lost 8 bases, J lost 5 bases, and 10 bases lay in between.